This note documents a single T cell receptor beta chain sequence. This sample is drawn from a study of blood T cell repertoires in COVID-19. At the level of the study: Sample material is recorded as cDNA or gDNA derived from T cells, B-cell-depleted T cells, or PBMCs.

Germline CDR1 and CDR2: LNHDA and SQIVND (reference sequence). The V gene lost 5 bases and the J gene lost 2 bases, with 12 bases spanning the gap. This CDR3 is 14 amino acids long. Here immunoSEQ multiplex PCR was the method, and the copy in TCRdb shows in-frame clones only, minus some. The sample has 120,000 or so clones, approximately 80% seen once. What was sequenced was peripheral blood. The rearrangement links TRBV19 to TRBJ1-1; D gene uncertain. The sequence was collected from an older man with acute or convalescent COVID-19. The CDR3 protein is CASSLPVPNTEAFF. In DNA, the CDR3 is TGTGCCAGTAGTCTCCCGGTCCCAAACACTGAAGCTTTCTTT.